Listed here are 26 T cell receptor beta chains from one sample, sequenced in a study of T cells in Graves' hyperthyroidism and ophthalmopathy. TCR beta CDR3 regions were amplified from RNA transcripts. TCR CDR3 underwent first-round RT-PCR with the HTBI primer set. Via MiXCR, TCRdb re-called the multiplex PCR reads, giving one row per CDR3 protein. In the table there are more than 600,000 distinct CDR3 sequences, about 16% of which are singletons. Sequencing was done on a sample of blood. These receptor sequences come from a man between 18 and 35 years old with Graves' hyperthyroidism.

The chain recombines TRBV20-1 with TRBJ1-5; 8 positions agree with TRBD1. The CDR3 has 19 amino acids. Germline CDR1 and CDR2: DFQATT and SNEGSKA (reference sequence). V lost 0 bases and J lost 7; bases outside the gene matches: 20. The CDR3 spells CSARDSVEERTGMRQPQHF. The CDR3 DNA is TGCAGTGCTAGAGATTCGGTCGAGGAGAGGACAGGGATGCGGCAGCCCCAGCATTTT.

This clonotype was observed a few times. The rearrangement links TRBV10-3 to TRBJ2-7; D might be TRBD2 (5 bases). CDR1 is ENHRY, CDR2 SYGVKD, per germline. The CDR3 covers 13 residues. V lost 3 bases, J lost 5 bases, and 11 bases lay in between. CDR3 residues: CAISDPSRHEQYF. CDR3 sequence (DNA): TGTGCCATCAGTGATCCTAGCCGTCACGAGCAGTACTTC.

This chain uses TRBV7-9 with TRBJ1-4; D possibly corresponds to TRBD1 (6 bases). This CDR3 comprises 20 residues. V dropped 5 bases and J dropped 0 bases, with 25 bases sitting between them. Germline V gene data show CDR1 as SEHNR and CDR2 as FQNEAQ (reference sequence). In DNA, the CDR3 is TGTGCCAGCAGCCGATCCTCAGGAACAGGGAACGGGGCAACTAATGAAAAACTGTTTTTT. It is translated as CASSRSSGTGNGATNEKLFF.

The table lists this clonotype with many counts. The gene calls are TRBV24-1 and TRBJ2-1; TRBD1 matches 10 bases. V trimming: 5 bases; J trimming: 10 bases; junction bases outside the gene matches: 7. The germline V gene has CDR1 KGHDR and CDR2 SFDVKD. CDR3 size: 14 residues. DNA for the CDR3: TGTGCCACCAGTGGACAGGGGGCTCTCGAGGAGCAGTTCTTC. The encoded protein is CATSGQGALEEQFF.

V gene TRBV19 combines with J gene TRBJ1-2; D might be TRBD1 (5 bases). Germline CDR1 reads LNHDA; CDR2 reads SQIVND (reference sequence). The CDR3 totals 15 residues. The V gene lost 0 bases and the J gene lost 4 bases, with 12 bases spanning the gap. This CDR3 reads CASSIDHGTAYGYTF. The CDR3 DNA reads TGTGCCAGTAGTATAGATCACGGGACGGCCTATGGCTACACCTTC.

This clonotype was detected only a few times. The chain combines TRBV10-3 with TRBJ1-2, with D hard to call. Germline CDR1 ENHRY, CDR2 SYGVKD. CDR3 length equals 12 residues. V was cut by 3 bases and J by 5 bases, with 7 bases left in between. CDR3 nucleotides: TGTGCCATCAGTGATGCGGGGTATGGCTACACCTTC. Translation gives CAISDAGYGYTF.

There are many counts of this clonotype. The chain recombines TRBV24-1 with TRBJ2-1; 9 bases align to TRBD2. V lost 6 bases and J lost 8; bases outside the gene matches: 10. Germline CDR1 reads KGHDR; CDR2 reads SFDVKD. This CDR3 is 15 amino acids long. CDR3 amino acids: CATSPDSGSKDEQFF. In nucleotides, the CDR3 is TGTGCCACCAGTCCTGATAGCGGGAGTAAGGATGAGCAGTTCTTC.

With regard to this clonotype: Since a much larger clone is just one base distant, this may be a read error. The rearrangement links TRBV30 to TRBJ2-3; 14 bases fit TRBD2. CDR3 length equals 14 residues. V trimming: 7 bases; J trimming: 7 bases; junction bases outside the gene matches: 7. Germline CDR1 reads GTSNPN; CDR2 reads SVGIG (reference sequence). CDR3: CAFRLAGGWYTQYF. CDR3 DNA sequence: TGTGCCTTTCGACTAGCGGGAGGGTGGTATACGCAGTATTTT.

The V gene is TRBV6-1, the J gene TRBJ2-3, with TRBD2 matching over 8 bases. Per the germline V gene, CDR1 is MNHNS and CDR2 is SASEGT. The CDR3 contains 17 residues. Trimming cost V 0 bases and J 3 bases; bases outside gene matches: 8. CDR3 loop: CASSEAPGGRMTDTQYF. The DNA for the CDR3 is TGTGCCAGCAGTGAAGCCCCTGGCGGGAGGATGACAGATACGCAGTATTTT.

CDR3 DNA: TGTGCCAGCAGCCCCGACTTTGGGGAGACCGGGGAGCTGTTTTTT. Translation gives CASSPDFGETGELFF. V is TRBV6-2 or TRBV6-3 and J is TRBJ2-2; D may be TRBD2 (5 bases). With 6 bases removed from V and 5 bases from J, the gap between germline ends came to 16 bases. This CDR3 has 15 amino acids. Looked up from germline, CDR1 is MNHEY and CDR2 is SVGEGT.

This clonotype was counted many times. The chain joins TRBV2 to TRBJ2-7; 9 bases are shared with TRBD2. CDR3 length: 15 residues. V was clipped by 11 bases and J by 3 bases; unmatched bases: 14. CDR1 SNHLY and CDR2 FYNNEI come from the germline V gene. CDR3 sequence (DNA): TGTGCCGCCCGCCGGGTAGCGGGAGTGCTCTACGAGCAGTACTTC. Encoded protein: CAARRVAGVLYEQYF.

This clonotype came up many times. The CDR3 spells CSASPQRLAGSDTQYF. The DNA of the CDR3 is TGCAGTGCTAGTCCTCAGAGACTAGCGGGATCAGATACGCAGTATTTT. V usage is TRBV20-1 and J usage is TRBJ2-3; 11 bases align to TRBD2. CDR1 and CDR2 from the germline V gene are DFQATT and SNEGSKA (reference sequence). The ends lost 3 bases at V and 4 bases at J; junction bases unmatched: 9. The CDR3 loop spans 16 amino acids.

This clonotype was observed a few times. V gene TRBV11-1 combines with J gene TRBJ2-1; D remains unclear. Trimming stripped 4 bases from V and 5 bases from J, with 18 bases between. This CDR3 contains 16 residues. Germline values: CDR1 SGHAT, CDR2 FQDESV (reference sequence). CDR3 protein: CASSSSVPDMDNEQFF. For the CDR3, the DNA is TGTGCCAGCAGCTCCTCGGTCCCAGATATGGACAATGAGCAGTTCTTC.

This clonotype showed up many times. This rearrangement joins TRBV20-1 to TRBJ2-7; TRBD1 matches 10 bases. V shed 2 bases, J shed 3 bases, and the junction held 4 bases outside the gene matches. Germline values: CDR1 DFQATT, CDR2 SNEGSKA (reference sequence). CDR3 size: 14 residues. This chain's CDR3 is CSARRTGGGYEQYF. CDR3 nucleotide sequence: TGCAGTGCTAGAAGGACAGGGGGTGGCTACGAGCAGTACTTC.

This clonotype has just a few counts. The V and J genes are TRBV7-9 and TRBJ2-1; 9 bases fit TRBD2. Germline CDR1 SEHNR, CDR2 FQNEAQ (reference sequence). There are 16 residues in the CDR3. The trim removed 2 bases at V and 4 bases at J, leaving 6 bases unmatched. The CDR3 sequence: CASSLLAGVPYNEQFF. CDR3 DNA: TGTGCCAGCAGCTTATTAGCGGGAGTCCCTTACAATGAGCAGTTCTTC.

To note about this clonotype: With a much larger clone just one base away, this may be a read error. This CDR3 is missing its conserved last phenylalanine or tryptophan, likely due to a read error. The chain combines TRBV7-3 with TRBJ2-1; 7 nucleotides align to TRBD2. Germline values: CDR1 SGHTA, CDR2 FQGTGA. The trim removed 3 bases at V and 4 bases at J, leaving 3 bases unmatched. This CDR3 spans 14 amino acids. DNA of the CDR3: TGTGCCAGCAGCTTTAGCGGGCCGTACAATGAGCAGTTCCTC. Translated: CASSFSGPYNEQFL.

This clonotype has at least ten counts. This rearrangement joins TRBV2 to TRBJ2-7, with 14 bases lining up with TRBD2. The J segment lost 5 bases and the V segment lost 7 bases, leaving 7 bases of the junction unmatched. The length of the CDR3 is 15 residues. From germline, CDR1 is SNHLY and CDR2 FYNNEI. This CDR3 is CASKKTSGRADEQYF. CDR3 sequence (DNA): TGTGCCAGCAAAAAGACTAGCGGGAGGGCCGACGAGCAGTACTTC.

This chain uses TRBV27 with TRBJ2-4; D may match TRBD1 or TRBD2 (7 bases each). The CDR3 has 14 residues. The germline V gene encodes CDR1 MNHEY and CDR2 SMNVEV (reference sequence). Trimming took off 5 bases at V and 8 bases at J, with 16 bases between the two ends. DNA of the CDR3: TGTGCCAGCAGTCCTCAGGGGGGGGGGGACATTCAGTACTTC. Translated, it gives CASSPQGGGDIQYF.

This clonotype was detected ten times or more. The CDR3 reads CASSLSGWVIYNEQFF. CDR3 nucleotide sequence: TGTGCCAGCAGTTTATCTGGGTGGGTGATTTACAATGAGCAGTTCTTC. V gene TRBV27 combines with J gene TRBJ2-1; no firm D call. V was pared by 0 bases and J by 4 bases, with 13 bases between. Germline V gives CDR1 MNHEY, CDR2 SMNVEV (reference sequence). The CDR3 loop spans 16 amino acids.

This clonotype has ten or more counts. CDR3 protein: CASSPALGQGAAEAFF. CDR3 in DNA: TGTGCCAGCTCACCCGCCCTCGGACAGGGGGCAGCTGAAGCTTTCTTT. The chain is built from TRBV18 and TRBJ1-1; 11 bases agree with TRBD1. V dropped 3 bases and J dropped 6; count of bases not matched to a gene: 9. The CDR3 is made up of 16 amino acids. CDR1 is KGHSH and CDR2 is LQKENI in the germline V gene.

The rearrangement joins TRBV7-9 to TRBJ2-7, with D unresolved. Germline-derived CDR1 and CDR2 are SEHNR and FQNEAQ (reference sequence). The CDR3 has 17 amino acids. V was pared by 4 bases and J by 0 bases, with 19 bases between. DNA for the CDR3: TGTGCCAGCAGCTCCATGACTGGGCGATTCCCCTCCTACGAGCAGTACTTC. It is translated as CASSSMTGRFPSYEQYF.

This clonotype was seen a handful of times. The chain employs TRBV6-5 and TRBJ2-2; D could derive from TRBD1 or TRBD2 (6 bases each). This CDR3 contains 14 residues. Germline V gives CDR1 MNHEY, CDR2 SVGAGI. With 6 bases removed from V and 10 bases from J, the gap between germline ends came to 18 bases. The CDR3 protein is CASRLGGSAEELFF. Here the CDR3 DNA reads TGTGCCAGCAGGTTAGGGGGGAGCGCGGAGGAGCTGTTTTTT.

The sample holds many counts of this clonotype. The chain is built from TRBV30 and TRBJ2-1; D call uncertain. V was clipped by 6 bases and J by 6 bases, with 15 bases between them. There are 13 residues in the CDR3. Germline V lookup: CDR1 GTSNPN, CDR2 SVGIG (reference sequence). CDR3 sequence reads: CACRKPGSNEQFF. The DNA of the CDR3 is TGTGCCTGCCGAAAGCCAGGCTCCAATGAGCAGTTCTTC.

This clonotype occurred many times. V and J are TRBV11-3 and TRBJ1-1; weak D call: TRBD1 (6 bases). The CDR3 length is 13 residues. The germline CDR1 and CDR2 sequences are SGHNT and YENEEA. Trimming pared 1 base from V and 6 bases from J, leaving 9 bases between. Here the CDR3 DNA reads TGTGCCAGCAGCTTAGGATACAGGGCTGAAGCTTTCTTT. Encoded protein: CASSLGYRAEAFF.

The rearrangement joins TRBV14 to TRBJ2-7, with TRBD2 identical over 11 bases. V was pared by 1 base and J by 3 bases, with 8 bases of the junction left unmatched. The CDR3 length is 17 residues. CDR1 and CDR2 from the germline V gene are SGHDN and FVKESK. Here the CDR3 DNA reads TGTGCCAGCAGCCAAGTATCTAGCGGGAGGATCAGCTACGAGCAGTACTTC. Amino acid sequence: CASSQVSSGRISYEQYF.

Regarding this clonotype: One end of the junction does not line up with germline, which may come from a read error. The CDR3 bases are TGTGCCAGCGGAAGGGGGGGGGGGACCGGGGAGCCGTTTTTT. It encodes CASGRGGGTGEPFF. The genes are TRBV12-3 or TRBV12-4 and TRBJ2-2, with a possible D match to TRBD2 (7 bases). The CDR3 loop spans 14 amino acids.